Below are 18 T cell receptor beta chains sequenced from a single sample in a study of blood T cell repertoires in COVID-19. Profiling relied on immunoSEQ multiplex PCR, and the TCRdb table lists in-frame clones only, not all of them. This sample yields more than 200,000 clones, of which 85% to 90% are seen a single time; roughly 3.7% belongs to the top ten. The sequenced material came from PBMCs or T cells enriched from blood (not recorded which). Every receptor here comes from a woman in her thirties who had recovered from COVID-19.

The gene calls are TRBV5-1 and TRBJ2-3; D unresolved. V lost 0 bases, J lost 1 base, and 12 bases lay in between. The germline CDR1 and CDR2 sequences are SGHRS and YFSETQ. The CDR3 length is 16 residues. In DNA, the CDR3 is TGCGCCAGCAGCTTGGAGCGCCCGGGTGGCACAGATACGCAGTATTTT. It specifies CASSLERPGGTDTQYF.

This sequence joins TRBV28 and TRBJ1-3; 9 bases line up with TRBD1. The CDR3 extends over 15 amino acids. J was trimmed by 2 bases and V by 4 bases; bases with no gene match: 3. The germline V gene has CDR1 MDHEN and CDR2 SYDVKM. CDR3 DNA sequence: TGTGCCAGCAGTTCTTGGGACAGGGCTGGAAACACCATATATTTT. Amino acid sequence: CASSSWDRAGNTIYF.

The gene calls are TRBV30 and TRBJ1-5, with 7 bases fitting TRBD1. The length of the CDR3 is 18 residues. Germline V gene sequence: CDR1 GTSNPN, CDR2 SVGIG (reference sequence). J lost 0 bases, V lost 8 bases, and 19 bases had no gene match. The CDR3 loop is CAATRDRSLTYSNQPQHF. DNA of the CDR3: TGTGCCGCAACACGGGACAGATCACTTACATATAGCAATCAGCCCCAGCATTTT.

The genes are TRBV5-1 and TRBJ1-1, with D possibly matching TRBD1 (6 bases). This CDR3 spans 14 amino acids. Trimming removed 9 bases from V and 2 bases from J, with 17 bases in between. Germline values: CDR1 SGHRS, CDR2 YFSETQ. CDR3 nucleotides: TGCGCCACCACATTGGGACACCCAAACACTGAAGCTTTCTTT. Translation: CATTLGHPNTEAFF.

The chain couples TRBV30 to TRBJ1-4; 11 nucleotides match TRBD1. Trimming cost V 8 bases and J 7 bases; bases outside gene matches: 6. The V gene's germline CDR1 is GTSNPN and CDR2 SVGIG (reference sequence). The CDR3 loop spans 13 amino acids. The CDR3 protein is CAGTGGESEKLFF. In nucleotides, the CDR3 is TGTGCCGGGACAGGGGGAGAATCTGAAAAACTGTTTTTT.

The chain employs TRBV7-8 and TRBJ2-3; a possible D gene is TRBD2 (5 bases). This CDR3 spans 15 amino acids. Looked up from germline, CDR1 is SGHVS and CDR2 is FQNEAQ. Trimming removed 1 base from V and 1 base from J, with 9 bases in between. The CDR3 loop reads CASSLVEGRTDTQYF. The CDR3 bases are TGTGCCAGCAGCTTAGTAGAGGGCCGCACAGATACGCAGTATTTT.

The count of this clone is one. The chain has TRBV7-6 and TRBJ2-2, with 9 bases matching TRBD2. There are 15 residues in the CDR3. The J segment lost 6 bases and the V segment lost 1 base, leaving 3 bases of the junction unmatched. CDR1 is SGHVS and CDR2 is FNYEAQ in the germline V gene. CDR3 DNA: TGTGCCAGCAGCTTAGATCTAGCGGGACCCGGGGAGCTGTTTTTT. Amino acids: CASSLDLAGPGELFF.

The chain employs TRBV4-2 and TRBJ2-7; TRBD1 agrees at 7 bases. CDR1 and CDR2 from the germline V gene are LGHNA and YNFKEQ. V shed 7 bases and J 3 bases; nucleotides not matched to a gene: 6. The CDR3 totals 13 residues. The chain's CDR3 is CASTRRQGYEQYF. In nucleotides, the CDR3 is TGTGCCAGCACCAGACGACAGGGCTACGAGCAGTACTTC.

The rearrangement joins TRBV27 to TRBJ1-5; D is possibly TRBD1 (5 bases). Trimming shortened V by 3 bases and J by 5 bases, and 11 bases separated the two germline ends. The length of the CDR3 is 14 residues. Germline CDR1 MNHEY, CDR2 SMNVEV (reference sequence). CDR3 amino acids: CASSFGGRHQPQHF. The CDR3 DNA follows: TGTGCCAGCAGTTTCGGGGGAAGGCATCAGCCCCAGCATTTT.

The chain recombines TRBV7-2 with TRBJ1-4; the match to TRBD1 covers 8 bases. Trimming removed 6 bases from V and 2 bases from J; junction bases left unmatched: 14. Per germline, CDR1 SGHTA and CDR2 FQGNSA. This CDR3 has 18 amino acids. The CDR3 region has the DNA TGTGCCAGCAGTAGCAGGGGGCTAGGGCTCTCGACTAATGAAAAACTGTTTTTT. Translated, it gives CASSSRGLGLSTNEKLFF.

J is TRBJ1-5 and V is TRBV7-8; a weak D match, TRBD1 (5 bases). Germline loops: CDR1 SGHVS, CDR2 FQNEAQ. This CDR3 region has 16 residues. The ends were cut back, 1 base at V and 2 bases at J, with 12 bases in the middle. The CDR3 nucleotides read TGTGCCAGCAGCTTAGGGGGGGGACGGGGCAATCAGCCCCAGCATTTT. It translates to CASSLGGGRGNQPQHF.

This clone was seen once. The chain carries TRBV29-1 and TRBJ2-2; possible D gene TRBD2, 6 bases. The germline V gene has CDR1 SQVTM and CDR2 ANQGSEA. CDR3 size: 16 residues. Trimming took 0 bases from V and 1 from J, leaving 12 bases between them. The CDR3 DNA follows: TGCAGCGTTGAAGATGAGGTGGGAGGGAACACCGGGGAGCTGTTTTTT. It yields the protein CSVEDEVGGNTGELFF.

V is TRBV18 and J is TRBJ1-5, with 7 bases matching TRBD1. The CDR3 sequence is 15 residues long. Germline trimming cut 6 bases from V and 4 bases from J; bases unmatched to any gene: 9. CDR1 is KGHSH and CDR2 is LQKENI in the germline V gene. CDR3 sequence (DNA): TGTGCCAGCTCGCCTTCACAGGGGTCGAATCAGCCCCAGCATTTT. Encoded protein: CASSPSQGSNQPQHF.

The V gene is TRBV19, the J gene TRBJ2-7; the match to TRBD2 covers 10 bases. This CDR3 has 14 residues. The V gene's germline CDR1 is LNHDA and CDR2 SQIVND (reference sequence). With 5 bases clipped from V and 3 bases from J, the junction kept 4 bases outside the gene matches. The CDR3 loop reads CASSALAGYYEQYF. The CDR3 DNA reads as TGTGCCAGTAGTGCACTAGCGGGATACTACGAGCAGTACTTC.

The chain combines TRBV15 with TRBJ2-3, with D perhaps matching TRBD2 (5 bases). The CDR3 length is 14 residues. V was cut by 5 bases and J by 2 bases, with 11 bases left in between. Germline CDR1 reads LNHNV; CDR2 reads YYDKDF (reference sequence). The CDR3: CATSRLDFTDTQYF. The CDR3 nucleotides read TGTGCCACCAGCCGACTGGACTTCACAGATACGCAGTATTTT.

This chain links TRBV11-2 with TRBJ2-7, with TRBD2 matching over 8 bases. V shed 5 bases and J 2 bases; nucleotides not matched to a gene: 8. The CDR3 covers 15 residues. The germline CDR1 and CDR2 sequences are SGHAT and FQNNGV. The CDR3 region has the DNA TGTGCCAGCAGCCCAGCGGGAGTGCCTCCCTACGAGCAGTACTTC. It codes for CASSPAGVPPYEQYF.

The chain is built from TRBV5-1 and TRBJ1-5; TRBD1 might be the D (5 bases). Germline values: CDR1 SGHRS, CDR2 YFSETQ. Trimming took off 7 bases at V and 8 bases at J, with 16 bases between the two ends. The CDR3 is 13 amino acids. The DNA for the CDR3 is TGCGCCAGCCCCCCAGGGCCCCTTGAGCCCCAGCATTTT. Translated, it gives CASPPGPLEPQHF.

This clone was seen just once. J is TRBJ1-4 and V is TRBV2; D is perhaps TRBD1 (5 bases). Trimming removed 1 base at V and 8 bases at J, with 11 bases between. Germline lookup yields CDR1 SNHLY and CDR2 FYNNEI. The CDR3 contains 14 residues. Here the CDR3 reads CASSEEQASEKLFF. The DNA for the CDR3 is TGTGCCAGCAGTGAAGAACAGGCATCGGAAAAACTGTTTTTT.